This T cell receptor beta chain derives from a study of T cell responses to AZD1222 COVID-19 vaccine. In the case of this clone: Its cognate antigen is unknown.

TCRdb keeps only in-frame clones here, not all; method: immunoSEQ multiplex PCR. The sample holds more than 85,000 clones, about 87% seen once. The trim removed 2 bases at V and 10 bases at J, leaving 5 bases unmatched. The CDR3 totals 14 residues. Germline V gives CDR1 MNHEY, CDR2 SVGAGI. Study-level results: Spike was spanned by vaccine-associated CD4 TCRs, with dominance at 160-218 and 743-854.

The sample was peripheral blood, taken 28 days after the second AZD1222 dose. The rearrangement joins TRBV6-5 to TRBJ1-6; 7 bases map to TRBD1. This TCR derives from an adult who received the AZD1222 COVID-19 vaccine. CDR3 sequence reads: CASSYQRQGSPLHF. CDR3 sequence (DNA): TGTGCCAGCAGTTACCAGAGACAGGGCTCACCCCTCCACTTT.